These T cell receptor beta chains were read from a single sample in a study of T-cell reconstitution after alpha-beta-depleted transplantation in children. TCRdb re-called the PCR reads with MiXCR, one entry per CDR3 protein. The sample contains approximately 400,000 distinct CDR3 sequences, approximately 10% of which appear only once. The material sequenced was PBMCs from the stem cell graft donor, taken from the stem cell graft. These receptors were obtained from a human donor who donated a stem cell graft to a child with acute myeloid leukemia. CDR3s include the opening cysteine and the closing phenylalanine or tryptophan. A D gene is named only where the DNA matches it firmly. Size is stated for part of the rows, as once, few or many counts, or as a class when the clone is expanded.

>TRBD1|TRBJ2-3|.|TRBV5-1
TGCGCCAGCAGCTTGCTAGGACAGGGAATTAGGACAGATACGCAGTATTTT
CASSLLGQGIRTDTQYF
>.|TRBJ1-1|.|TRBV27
TGTGCCAGCAGTCCCCAGACAGTCATGAACACTGAAGCTTTCTTT
CASSPQTVMNTEAFF
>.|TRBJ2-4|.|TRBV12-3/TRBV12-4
TGTGCCACCCGAACTGCCCGGGGGTCTCGAGCCAAAAACATTCAGTACTTC
CATRTARGSRAKNIQYF
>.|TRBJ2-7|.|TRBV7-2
TGTGCCAGCAGCCCGCGTAGCGGCCGGGCCTACGAGCAGTACTTC
CASSPRSGRAYEQYF
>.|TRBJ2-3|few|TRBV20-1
TGCAGTGCCCGCAGGGGGGCGGGGGAAACAGATACGCAGTATTTT
CSARRGAGETDTQYF
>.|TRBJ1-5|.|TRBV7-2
TGTGCCAGCAGCTCCCCCGCCGGCGCTGGGCCCCAGCATTTT
CASSSPAGAGPQHF
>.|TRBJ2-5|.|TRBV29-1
TGCAGCGTTGAAGGGGGGCCTACCCAAGAGACCCAGTACTTC
CSVEGGPTQETQYF
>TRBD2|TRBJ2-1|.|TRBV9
TGTGCCAGCGGCGACCGATTAGCGGGAAGGAATGACCAGTTCTTC
CASGDRLAGRNDQFF
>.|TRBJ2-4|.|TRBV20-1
TGCTGTGCTAGAGATCGTCTAGGGAGACTAGCCAAAAACATTCAGTACTTC
CCARDRLGRLAKNIQYF
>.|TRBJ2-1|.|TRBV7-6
TGTGCCAGCAGCTTAGGGAACTCAAGCTCCTACAATGAGCAGTTCTTC
CASSLGNSSSYNEQFF
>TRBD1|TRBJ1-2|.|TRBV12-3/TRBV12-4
TGTGCCAGCAGTCCGACACGGACAGGCCCCTATGGCTACACCTTC
CASSPTRTGPYGYTF
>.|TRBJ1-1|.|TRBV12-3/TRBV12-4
TGTGCCAGCACCCAGGCAGGGGATGTCACTGAAGCTTTCTTT
CASTQAGDVTEAFF
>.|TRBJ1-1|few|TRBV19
TGTGCCAGTATGGGGGCAGCCTACACTGAAGCTTTCTTT
CASMGAAYTEAFF
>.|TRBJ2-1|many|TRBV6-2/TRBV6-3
TGTGCCAGCAGAAGAGACAGTCTCTGGCGGAGGGGGCATTACAATGAGCAGTTCTTC
CASRRDSLWRRGHYNEQFF
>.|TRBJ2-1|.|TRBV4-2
TGTGCCAGCAGCCACTGGGCACAAGAGCAGTTCTTC
CASSHWAQEQFF
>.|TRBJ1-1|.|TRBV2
TGTGCCAGCATGCGACAGTGGGGAAGCACTGAAGCTTTCTTT
CASMRQWGSTEAFF
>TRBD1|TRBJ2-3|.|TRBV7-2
TGTGCCAGCAGCCCCCGGGACAGGGTCACAGATACGCAGTATTTT
CASSPRDRVTDTQYF
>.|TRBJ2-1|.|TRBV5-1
TGCGCCTGTAATTGGGGGAATGAGCAGTTCTTC
CACNWGNEQFF
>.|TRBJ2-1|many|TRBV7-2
TGTGCCAGCAGTCTCGGGCGGGACTCCTACAATGAGCAGTTCTTC
CASSLGRDSYNEQFF
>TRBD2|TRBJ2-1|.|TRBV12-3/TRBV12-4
TGTGCCAGCTATGAGCGGGGGGCTTCCAATGAGCAGTTCTTC
CASYERGASNEQFF
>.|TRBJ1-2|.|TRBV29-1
TGCAGCGTCGACGGGCGGGGAGTTGGTGGCTACACCTTC
CSVDGRGVGGYTF
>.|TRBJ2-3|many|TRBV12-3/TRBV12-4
TGTGCCAGCAGTTTAGGCACGCAGTATTTT
CASSLGTQYF
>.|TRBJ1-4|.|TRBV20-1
TGCAGTGCAACGGCTACAGGGAGGCGGGATGAAAAACTGTTTTTT
CSATATGRRDEKLFF
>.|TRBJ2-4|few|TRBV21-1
TGTGCCAGCAAAGGAAAGCTAGGCACCGGGTCGAGAGCCAAAAACATTCAGTACTTC
CASKGKLGTGSRAKNIQYF
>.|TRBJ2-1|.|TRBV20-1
TGCAGTGCTAGACCCGGACTTCGTACCTACAATGAGCAGTTCTTC
CSARPGLRTYNEQFF
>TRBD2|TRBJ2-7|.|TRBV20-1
TGCAGTGCTAGAGATCCCGGGACTAGCGGGCTCTACGAGCAGTACTTC
CSARDPGTSGLYEQYF
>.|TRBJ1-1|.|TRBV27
TGTGCCAGCAGGGAGAGGGATACTAACACTGAAGCTTTCTTT
CASRERDTNTEAFF
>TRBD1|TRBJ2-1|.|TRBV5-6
TGTGCCAGCTGCAGGGGGCGCGGCAATGAGCAGTTCTTC
CASCRGRGNEQFF
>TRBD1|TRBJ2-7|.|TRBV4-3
TGCGCCAGCAGCCAAGAGGGCAGGGGGTTCCACGAGCAGTACTTC
CASSQEGRGFHEQYF
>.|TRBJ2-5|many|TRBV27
TGTGCCACCTCGATCTATCCCAAAGAGACCCAGTACTTC
CATSIYPKETQYF
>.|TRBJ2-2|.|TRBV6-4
TGTGCCAGCAGTCCATCGCGGGGCCACGGGGAGCTGTTTTTT
CASSPSRGHGELFF
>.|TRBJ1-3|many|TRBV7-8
TGTGCCAGCAGCTCCGCTGGAAACACCATATATTTT
CASSSAGNTIYF
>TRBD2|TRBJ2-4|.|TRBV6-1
TGTGCCAGCAGTCCCCGTGCGGGGGGGCGTGACATTCAGTACTTC
CASSPRAGGRDIQYF
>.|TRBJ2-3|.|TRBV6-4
TGTGCCAGCAGTCCGAGCGGGTCTCCGACAGATACGCAGTATTTT
CASSPSGSPTDTQYF
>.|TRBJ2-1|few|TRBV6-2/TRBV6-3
TGTGCCAGCAGTCTCTACAACAATGAGCAGTTCTTC
CASSLYNNEQFF